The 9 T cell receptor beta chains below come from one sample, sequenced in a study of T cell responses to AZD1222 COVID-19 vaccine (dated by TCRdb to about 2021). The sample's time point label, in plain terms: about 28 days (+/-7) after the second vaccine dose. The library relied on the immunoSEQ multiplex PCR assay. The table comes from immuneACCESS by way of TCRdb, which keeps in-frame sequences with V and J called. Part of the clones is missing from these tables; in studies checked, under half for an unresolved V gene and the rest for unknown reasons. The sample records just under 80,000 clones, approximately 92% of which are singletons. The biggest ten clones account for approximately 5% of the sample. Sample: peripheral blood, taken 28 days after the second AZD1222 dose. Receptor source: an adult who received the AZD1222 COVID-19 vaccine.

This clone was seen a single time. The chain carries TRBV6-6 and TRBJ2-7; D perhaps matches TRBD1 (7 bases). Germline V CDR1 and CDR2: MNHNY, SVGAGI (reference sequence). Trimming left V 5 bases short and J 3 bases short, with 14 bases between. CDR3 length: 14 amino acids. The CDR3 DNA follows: TGTGCCAGCAGTCGCCAGGGGGGCCTCTACGAGCAGTACTTC. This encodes CASSRQGGLYEQYF.

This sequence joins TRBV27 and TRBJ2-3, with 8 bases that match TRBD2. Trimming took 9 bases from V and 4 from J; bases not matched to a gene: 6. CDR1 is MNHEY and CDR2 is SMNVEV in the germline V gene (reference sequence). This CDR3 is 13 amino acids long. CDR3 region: CASAGRAADTQYF. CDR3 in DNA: TGTGCCAGTGCCGGGAGGGCCGCAGATACGCAGTATTTT.

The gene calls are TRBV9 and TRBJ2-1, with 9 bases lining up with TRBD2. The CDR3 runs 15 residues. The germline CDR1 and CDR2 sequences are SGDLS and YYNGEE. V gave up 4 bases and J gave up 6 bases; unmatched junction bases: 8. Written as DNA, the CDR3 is TGTGCCAGCAGCCCCCGAGTGACTAGCGGCAATGAGCAGTTCTTC. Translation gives CASSPRVTSGNEQFF.

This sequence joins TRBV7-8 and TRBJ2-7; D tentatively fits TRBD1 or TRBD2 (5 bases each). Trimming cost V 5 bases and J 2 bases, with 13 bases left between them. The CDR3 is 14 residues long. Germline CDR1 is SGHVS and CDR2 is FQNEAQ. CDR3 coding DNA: TGTGCCAGCAGCCCCAGCGAGGGGCCCTACGAGCAGTACTTC. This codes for CASSPSEGPYEQYF.

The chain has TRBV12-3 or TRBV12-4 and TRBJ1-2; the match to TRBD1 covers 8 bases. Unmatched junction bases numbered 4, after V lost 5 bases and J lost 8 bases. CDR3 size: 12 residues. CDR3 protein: CASSIQGEGYTF. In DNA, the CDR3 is TGTGCCAGCAGTATACAGGGGGAGGGCTACACCTTC.

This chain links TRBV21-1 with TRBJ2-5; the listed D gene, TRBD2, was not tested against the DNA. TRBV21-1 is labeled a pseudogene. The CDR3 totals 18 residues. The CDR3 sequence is CASSNSDLRLAGVETQYF. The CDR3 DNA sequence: TGTGCCAGCAGCAATTCCGACCTCAGACTAGCGGGAGTAGAGACCCAGTACTTC.

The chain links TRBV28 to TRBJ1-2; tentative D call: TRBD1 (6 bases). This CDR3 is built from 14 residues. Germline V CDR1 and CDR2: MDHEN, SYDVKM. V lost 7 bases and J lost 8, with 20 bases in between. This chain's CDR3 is CASTLGQITGGYTF. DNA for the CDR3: TGTGCCAGCACCTTGGGACAAATTACGGGAGGCTACACCTTC.

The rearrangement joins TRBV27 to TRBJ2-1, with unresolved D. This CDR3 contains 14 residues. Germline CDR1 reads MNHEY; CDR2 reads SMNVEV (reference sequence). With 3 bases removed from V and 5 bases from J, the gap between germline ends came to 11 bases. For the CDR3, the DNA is TGTGCCAGCAGTTTGGGCCGAGTGGACAATGAGCAGTTCTTC. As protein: CASSLGRVDNEQFF.

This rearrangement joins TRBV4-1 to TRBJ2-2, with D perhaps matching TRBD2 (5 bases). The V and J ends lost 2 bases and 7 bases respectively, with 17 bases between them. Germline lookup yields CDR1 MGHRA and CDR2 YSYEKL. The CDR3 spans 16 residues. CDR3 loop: CASSQPGGAGVGELFF. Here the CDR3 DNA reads TGCGCCAGCAGCCAACCAGGAGGCGCCGGTGTCGGGGAGCTGTTTTTT.